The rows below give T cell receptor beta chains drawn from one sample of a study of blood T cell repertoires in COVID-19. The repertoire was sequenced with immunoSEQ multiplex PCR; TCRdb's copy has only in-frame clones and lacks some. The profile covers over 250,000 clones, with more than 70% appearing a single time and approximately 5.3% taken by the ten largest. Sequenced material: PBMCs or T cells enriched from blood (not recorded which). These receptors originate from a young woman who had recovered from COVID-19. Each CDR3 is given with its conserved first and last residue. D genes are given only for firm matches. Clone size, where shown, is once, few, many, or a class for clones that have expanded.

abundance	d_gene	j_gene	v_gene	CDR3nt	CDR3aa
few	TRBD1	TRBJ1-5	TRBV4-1	TGCGCCAGCAGCCAAGAAGTCACAGGGGGGAATCAGCCCCAGCATTTT	CASSQEVTGGNQPQHF
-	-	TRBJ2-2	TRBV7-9	TGTGCCAGCAGGTTCGGGGAAGCCGGGGAGCTGTTTTTT	CASRFGEAGELFF
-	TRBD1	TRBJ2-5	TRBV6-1	TGTGCCAGCAGTGAGGGACAGGGGAGAACAGAGACCCAGTACTTC	CASSEGQGRTETQYF
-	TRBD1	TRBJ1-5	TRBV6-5	TGTGCCAGCAGTTATTCGGGACAGATCAATCAGCCCCAGCATTTT	CASSYSGQINQPQHF
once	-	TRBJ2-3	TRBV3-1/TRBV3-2	TGTGCCAGCAGATTAACAGATACGCAGTATTTT	CASRLTDTQYF
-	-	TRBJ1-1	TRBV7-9	TGTGCCAGCAGCTTAGCGCGGGTTAGCACTGAAGCTTTCTTT	CASSLARVSTEAFF
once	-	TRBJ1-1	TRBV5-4	TGTGCCAGCAGGGCGGGACCGACGAACACTGAAGCTTTCTTT	CASRAGPTNTEAFF
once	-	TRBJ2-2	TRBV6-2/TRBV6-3	TGTGCCAGCAGTTACTCGTGGGCAGTCTCGAACACCGGGGAGCTGTTTTTT	CASSYSWAVSNTGELFF
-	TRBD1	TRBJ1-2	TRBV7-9	TGTGCCAGCAACCGGGACAGGGCTACTGGCTACACCTTC	CASNRDRATGYTF
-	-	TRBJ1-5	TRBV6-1	TGTGCCAGCAGTGGAGCAGAGTATAGCAATCAGCCCCAGCATTTT	CASSGAEYSNQPQHF
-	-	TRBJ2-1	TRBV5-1	TGCGCCAGCAGCTTGGCCCCGGCTAGCTCCTACAATGAGCAGTTCTTC	CASSLAPASSYNEQFF
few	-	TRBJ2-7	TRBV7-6	TGTGCCAGCAGCAGCCCTGAGGGGGTCCCCTACGAGCAGTACTTC	CASSSPEGVPYEQYF
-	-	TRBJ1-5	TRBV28	TGTGCCAGCAGTTTGGCGCGAGGACGGGGACAGCCCCAGCATTTT	CASSLARGRGQPQHF
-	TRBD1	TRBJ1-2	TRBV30	TGTGCCTGGACCTCACCCGGACAGGGATCGGATGGCTACACCTTC	CAWTSPGQGSDGYTF
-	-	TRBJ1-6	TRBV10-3	TGTGCCATCAGTGAGTCTTCGGCAGGGGAGTCCTCACCCCTCCACTTT	CAISESSAGESSPLHF
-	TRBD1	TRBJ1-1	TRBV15	TGTGCCACCAGCAGAGTTTGGGGACAGGGCTTGAACACTGAAGCTTTCTTT	CATSRVWGQGLNTEAFF
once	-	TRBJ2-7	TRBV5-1	TGCGCCAGCAGCTTGTCAACAGGGAGAACCTACGAGCAGTACTTC	CASSLSTGRTYEQYF
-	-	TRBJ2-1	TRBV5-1	TGCGCCAGCAGCATCTTAGGGTCCGGGGATGAGCAGTTCTTC	CASSILGSGDEQFF
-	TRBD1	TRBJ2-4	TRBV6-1	TGTGCCAGCAGTGACCAGGGGGTTGACATTCAGTACTTC	CASSDQGVDIQYF
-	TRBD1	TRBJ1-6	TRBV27	TGTGCCAGCAGTTGGGACAGGGACAATAATTCACCCCTCCACTTT	CASSWDRDNNSPLHF
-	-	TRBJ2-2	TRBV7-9	TGTGCCAGCAGCTCAGGGAACACCGGGGAGCTGTTTTTT	CASSSGNTGELFF
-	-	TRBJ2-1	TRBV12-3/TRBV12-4	TGTGCCAGCAGTTCGTACAATGAGCAGTTCTTC	CASSSYNEQFF
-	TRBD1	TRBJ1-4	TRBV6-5	TGTGCCAGCAGATTGGTACAGGGGGCTAATGAAAAACTGTTTTTT	CASRLVQGANEKLFF
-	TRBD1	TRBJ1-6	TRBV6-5	TGTGCCAGCAGTTTATTGGGACAGGCAGATAATTCACCCCTCCACTTT	CASSLLGQADNSPLHF
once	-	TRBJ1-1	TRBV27	TGTGCCAGCGTCAGTCTGGTCGGGAATGAAGCTTTCTTT	CASVSLVGNEAFF
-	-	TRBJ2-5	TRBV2	TGTGCCTGCCGCGGGTTGGGAGAGACCCAGTACTTC	CACRGLGETQYF
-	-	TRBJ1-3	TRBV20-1	TGCAGTGCTAGTGGGGCCAGGGTGGCTGGAAACACCATATATTTT	CSASGARVAGNTIYF
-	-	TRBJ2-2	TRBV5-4	TGTGCCAGCAGTGGGCGCCTCGGCACCGGGGAGCTGTTTTTT	CASSGRLGTGELFF
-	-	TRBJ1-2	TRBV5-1	TGCGCCAGCAGCTTGTCATGGTCCCGGGGAACCTATGGCTACACCTTC	CASSLSWSRGTYGYTF
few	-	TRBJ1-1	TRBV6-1	TGTGCCAGCAGTGAAGGGGAGGGGACTCCGGGCACTGAAGCTTTCTTT	CASSEGEGTPGTEAFF
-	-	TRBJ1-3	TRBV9	TGTGCCAGCAGCCCCCGCACCCCGAGCTCTGGAAACACCATATATTTT	CASSPRTPSSGNTIYF
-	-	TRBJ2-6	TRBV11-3	TGTGCCAGCAGCACGACAGGTGGTTCTGGGGCCAACGTCCTGACTTTC	CASSTTGGSGANVLTF
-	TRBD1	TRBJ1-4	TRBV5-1	TGCGCCAGCAGCTTGGCCCAGGGGACGACAGGGGGTGAAAAACTGTTTTTT	CASSLAQGTTGGEKLFF
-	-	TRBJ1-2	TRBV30	TGTGCCTGGGAAAACGGACAGATAGATGGCTACACCTTC	CAWENGQIDGYTF
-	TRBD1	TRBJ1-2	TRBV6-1	TGTGCCAGCAGTGAGTCGACAGGGAACTATGGCTACACCTTC	CASSESTGNYGYTF
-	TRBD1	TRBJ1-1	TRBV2	TGTGCCAGCAGTCCCCGACAGGGGGAGGATCCTGAAGCTTTCTTT	CASSPRQGEDPEAFF
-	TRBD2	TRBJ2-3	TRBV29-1	TGCTCGGGGGGGACAACCACAGATACGCAGTATTTT	CSGGTTTDTQYF
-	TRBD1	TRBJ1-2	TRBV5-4	TGTGCCAGCAGCGGGGGGACAGGGGCCTATGGCTACACCTTC	CASSGGTGAYGYTF
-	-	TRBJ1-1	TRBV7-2	TGTGCCAGCAGCTTTATCGTACGTTACGGAGCTGAAGCTTTCTTT	CASSFIVRYGAEAFF
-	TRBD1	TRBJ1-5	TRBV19	TGTGCCAGTACCCAAGGACAGGGTCCGGGCAATCAGCCCCAGCATTTT	CASTQGQGPGNQPQHF
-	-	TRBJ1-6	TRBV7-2	TGTGCCAGCAGCTTAGTGTTGATCCGGGCAGGGAATTCACCCCTCCACTTT	CASSLVLIRAGNSPLHF